These T cell receptor beta chains were read from a single sample in a study of tumor-infiltrating lymphocytes in localized non-small cell lung cancer. Data came from immunoSEQ multiplex PCR; TCRdb stores just in-frame clones and leaves some out. The table has about 6,700 clones, 76% seen once. The sequenced sample consisted of uninvolved lung tissue not adjacent to the tumor. The source is a human donor with non-small cell lung cancer. The CDR3 runs from the conserved cysteine through the conserved F or W. A D gene is named only where the DNA matches it firmly. For some rows the clone size is stated as once, few or many, or as a class when expanded; others skip it.

>TRBV28|-|TRBJ2-4|-
TGTGCCAGCAGCCTAGGCCAGGGGAACACCAAAAACATTCAGTACTTC
CASSLGQGNTKNIQYF
>TRBV5-8|TRBD1|TRBJ2-3|-
TGTGCCAGCAGCTTGAACCGAGGGGGCCCAGATACGCAGTATTTT
CASSLNRGGPDTQYF
>TRBV6-1|-|TRBJ1-2|-
TGTGCCAGCAGTGTAAGCCAGGACTATGGCTACACCTTC
CASSVSQDYGYTF
>TRBV13|TRBD2|TRBJ2-3|-
TGTGCCAGCAGCTTCGAGACTAGCGGGGGGGCCAAAGATACGCAGTATTTT
CASSFETSGGAKDTQYF
>TRBV4-2|-|TRBJ2-4|-
TGTGCCAGCAGCCCCGAACCCCAGCAGGCCAAAAACATTCAGTACTTC
CASSPEPQQAKNIQYF
>TRBV4-3|-|TRBJ2-1|-
TGCGCCAGCAGCCAAGATAGGGGGCATGCGGGGGCTTACAATGAGCAGTTCTTC
CASSQDRGHAGAYNEQFF
>TRBV2|-|TRBJ2-7|once
TGTGCCAGCAGATCTGACGGAGTCTACGAGCAGTACTTC
CASRSDGVYEQYF
>TRBV2|TRBD1|TRBJ2-1|-
TGTGCCAGCAGCGCCTCCGGGACAGGGGTCAATGAGCAGTTCTTC
CASSASGTGVNEQFF
>TRBV7-2|TRBD2|TRBJ2-1|-
TGTGCCAGCAGCTTAGTTGCGGGCGGGGGGGCTTTGGATGAGCAGTTCTTC
CASSLVAGGGALDEQFF
>TRBV7-9|-|TRBJ2-3|-
TGTGCCAGCAGCGAGACTAGTGGTACGCAGTATTTT
CASSETSGTQYF
>TRBV7-9|-|TRBJ1-2|-
TGTGCCAGCAGCTTATCAGCGGCAGGGACCTATGGCTACACCTTC
CASSLSAAGTYGYTF
>TRBV28|-|TRBJ2-5|-
TGTGCCAGCAGTTACCCCTCCGGCGGGAATCAAGAGACCCAGTACTTC
CASSYPSGGNQETQYF
>TRBV9|-|TRBJ2-6|-
TGTGCCAGCAGCCCCGACATTTCTGGGGCCAACGTCCTGACTTTC
CASSPDISGANVLTF
>TRBV6-5|-|TRBJ1-1|-
TGTGCCAGCAGTTATTTGTTGGGCACTGAAGCTTTCTTT
CASSYLLGTEAFF
>TRBV4-3|-|TRBJ1-5|large
TGCGCCAGCAGCCAAGGACCCGATCAGCCCCAGCATTTT
CASSQGPDQPQHF
>TRBV7-3|-|TRBJ2-2|-
TGTGCCAGCAGCTTCGGGTTGGGGGATCGGGAGCTGTTTTTT
CASSFGLGDRELFF
>TRBV4-3|-|TRBJ1-1|-
TGCGCCAGCAGCCAAGGGAGGTCAACGAACACTGAAGCTTTCTTT
CASSQGRSTNTEAFF
>TRBV6-5|-|TRBJ2-7|-
TGTGCCAGCAAGCGTACAGGCCCCTACGAGCAGTACTTC
CASKRTGPYEQYF
>TRBV5-1|TRBD1|TRBJ2-7|-
TGCGCCAGCAGCTCAATGGACAGGGACGAGCAGTACTTC
CASSSMDRDEQYF
>TRBV5-6|-|TRBJ1-1|-
TGTGCCAGCAGCTTGAGATACACTGAAGCTTTCTTT
CASSLRYTEAFF
>TRBV11-2|-|TRBJ2-3|-
TGTGCCAGCAGCCTCGGCGATCACACAGATACGCAGTATTTT
CASSLGDHTDTQYF
>TRBV19|-|TRBJ2-3|-
TGTGCCAGTACCCCCCAAGGAACTATTCTAGATACGCAGTATTTT
CASTPQGTILDTQYF
>TRBV11-2|TRBD2|TRBJ2-3|-
TGTGCCAGCACTCGGACTAGCGGCACAGATACGCAGTATTTT
CASTRTSGTDTQYF
>TRBV28|-|TRBJ2-3|-
TGTGCCAGCAGTTTGTCGGGACTCACAGATACGCAGTATTTT
CASSLSGLTDTQYF
>TRBV30|TRBD2|TRBJ2-3|-
TGTGCTTCCGGGACTAGCGGTACAGATACGCAGTATTTT
CASGTSGTDTQYF
>TRBV9|-|TRBJ2-7|-
TGTGCCAGCAGCGTAGCGGGCTCGGGACAGTACTTC
CASSVAGSGQYF
>TRBV10-1|-|TRBJ2-7|-
TGCGCCAGCAGTGTCGGGACATCCTACGAGCAGTACTTC
CASSVGTSYEQYF
>TRBV4-3|-|TRBJ1-1|-
TGCGCCAGCAGCCAAGACAGATCGCGCACTGAAGCTTTCTTT
CASSQDRSRTEAFF
>TRBV15|-|TRBJ1-2|-
TGTGCCACCAGCAGAGTACGCGTCTATGGCTACACCTTC
CATSRVRVYGYTF